Listed here are 30 T cell receptor beta chains from one sample, sequenced in a study of T cell clonality in common variable immunodeficiency. Here immunoSEQ multiplex PCR was the method, and the copy in TCRdb shows in-frame clones only, minus some. The repertoire consists of 40,000 to 45,000 clones, none detected only once. Source material: peripheral blood mononuclear cells. These receptors were taken from a person between 18 and 70 years old in good health.

This clone was observed at least ten times. Sequencing ends 3 residues short of the CDR3 end; the germline J gene provides the rest. This chain uses TRBV5-1 with TRBJ2-7; maybe TRBD1 (5 bases). V was pared by 0 bases and J by 0 bases, with 7 bases between. Germline V gene data show CDR1 as SGHRS and CDR2 as YFSETQ. CDR3 length equals 14 residues. CDR3 DNA, as far as it was read: TGCGCCAGCAGCTTGGGAGACAGCTCCTACGAG. Translating it yields CASSLGDSSYE. The whole CDR3 region reads CASSLGDSSYEQYF.

This clone was seen ten or more times. The read falls 3 residues short of the CDR3 end, and the missing part is taken from the germline J gene. The V gene is TRBV20-1, the J gene TRBJ2-1; unclear D gene. This CDR3 comprises 16 residues. Deletions cut 5 bases from V and 0 bases from J, with 17 bases between. Germline V lookup: CDR1 DFQATT, CDR2 SNEGSKA (reference sequence). CDR3 protein: CSALPRRVISYNEQFF. The DNA read from the CDR3 is TGCAGTGCTCTTCCCCGTCGGGTGATCTCCTACAATGAG.

This clone has ten or more counts. Sequencing ends 3 residues short of the CDR3 end; the germline J gene provides the rest. V usage is TRBV28 and J usage is TRBJ1-2; possibly TRBD1 for D (6 bases). Germline CDR1 MDHEN, CDR2 SYDVKM. The CDR3 length is 11 residues. The CDR3 DNA, read in part, is TGTGCCAGCTCATGGGGGCGCGGC. Protein sequence: CASSWGRG. The whole CDR3 protein reads CASSWGRGYTF.

This clone was observed a few times. CDR3 DNA, as far as it was read: TGCAGTGCGCTTAGCCAAGAGACC. It translates to CSALSQET. The whole CDR3 sequence reads CSALSQETQYF. V and J are TRBV20-1 and TRBJ2-5; D gene ambiguous. The sequence runs out 3 residues before the end of the CDR3; the remainder is reconstructed from the germline J gene. Trimming shortened V by 6 bases and J by 1 base, and 6 bases separated the two germline ends. This CDR3 comprises 11 residues. Germline V lookup: CDR1 DFQATT, CDR2 SNEGSKA (reference sequence).

This clone was counted many times. The read stops 3 residues short of the end of the CDR3; the missing end is completed from the germline J gene. This chain links TRBV7-8 with TRBJ2-5, with 8 bases aligning to TRBD2. V lost 1 base, J lost 2 bases, and 6 bases stayed unmatched. This CDR3 is built from 16 residues. Per germline, CDR1 SGHVS and CDR2 FQNEAQ. The CDR3 region is CASSLGRTSRQETQYF. The DNA read from the CDR3 is TGTGCCAGCAGCTTAGGTAGGACTAGCCGACAAGAGACC.

At least ten counts were recorded for this clone. The read ends 3 residues early relative to the CDR3; the germline J gene fills the gap. The chain recombines TRBV20-1 with TRBJ1-4; D is perhaps TRBD1 (5 bases). This CDR3 contains 14 residues. With 0 bases removed from V and 7 bases from J, the gap between germline ends came to 12 bases. Germline lookup yields CDR1 DFQATT and CDR2 SNEGSKA (reference sequence). CDR3 residues: CSARDEGRGEKLFF. The CDR3 bases that were read are TGCAGTGCTAGAGATGAGGGGCGCGGTGAAAAA.

This clone was seen ten or more times. CDR3 protein: CASSLGTGRNQPQHF. The DNA read from the CDR3 is TGTGCCAGCAGCTTGGGGACAGGGCGGAATCAGCCC. The J gene is TRBJ1-5, the V gene TRBV5-4; TRBD1 agrees at 8 bases. The sequence runs out 3 residues before the end of the CDR3; the remainder is reconstructed from the germline J gene. The germline CDR1 and CDR2 sequences are SGHNT and YYREEE (reference sequence). The V segment lost 0 bases and the J segment 4 bases; nucleotides outside the gene matches: 3. The length of the CDR3 is 15 residues.

This clone was counted many times. The CDR3 DNA, read in part, is TGTGCCAGCAGTTTACCGTGGGGGCTTTTTAACAATGAG. This translates into CASSLPWGLFNNE. From start to end, the CDR3 is CASSLPWGLFNNEQFF. V usage is TRBV28 and J usage is TRBJ2-1; tentative D call: TRBD1 (6 bases). The read halts 3 residues ahead of the CDR3 end, with the missing end drawn from the germline J gene. Germline V gives CDR1 MDHEN, CDR2 SYDVKM. Trimming shortened V by 2 bases and J by 5 bases, and 16 bases separated the two germline ends. This CDR3 has 16 amino acids.

This clone was detected a few times. CDR3 bases read: TGTGCCAGCAGCTTACCCGGCGGGGGGGTGGGTGAGACC. Translation gives CASSLPGGGVGET. The entire CDR3 protein is CASSLPGGGVGETQYF. The J gene is TRBJ2-5, the V gene TRBV7-8; 9 nucleotides agree with TRBD2. Read sequence stops 3 residues before the CDR3 end, and the germline J gene provides the missing end. In germline, CDR1 is SGHVS, CDR2 FQNEAQ. Trimming at V came to 2 bases and at J to 5 bases, leaving 9 bases not matched to a gene. The CDR3 extends over 16 amino acids.

This clone showed up many times. With the read ending 3 residues before the CDR3 end, the germline J gene is used to fill in that end. The rearrangement uses TRBV7-2 and TRBJ2-1, with D perhaps matching TRBD2 (5 bases). V lost 5 bases to trimming and J lost 4 bases, with 9 bases between them. The CDR3 is made up of 13 amino acids. Looked up from germline, CDR1 is SGHTA and CDR2 is FQGNSA. CDR3 DNA (partial): TGTGCCAGCAGCGCTCGACTATACAATGAG. Protein: CASSARLYNE. From start to end, the CDR3 is CASSARLYNEQFF.

This clone was counted many times. Sequencing ends 3 residues short of the CDR3 end; the germline J gene provides the rest. The chain joins TRBV15 to TRBJ2-6; 8 bases align to TRBD1. The CDR3 is made up of 19 amino acids. With V trimmed by 4 bases and J by 3 bases, 14 bases remained unmatched. Germline V gene lookup returns CDR1 LNHNV and CDR2 YYDKDF (reference sequence). CDR3 DNA, as far as it was read: TGTGCCACCAGCAAAGGGGGGACAGGTTCTCTTTTTGGGGCCAACGTC. It specifies CATSKGGTGSLFGANV. The full-length CDR3 reads as CATSKGGTGSLFGANVLTF.

This clone was counted at least ten times. The read ends 3 residues early relative to the CDR3; the germline J gene fills the gap. The gene calls are TRBV20-1 and TRBJ2-3, with 8 bases matching TRBD2. The ends lost 0 bases at V and 3 bases at J; junction bases unmatched: 8. The CDR3 is 16 residues long. The germline gives CDR1 DFQATT, CDR2 SNEGSKA (reference sequence). CDR3 DNA (partial): TGCAGTGCTAGAGATGATGATAGCGGGGCAACAGATACG. Translated, it gives CSARDDDSGATDT. The complete CDR3 sequence is CSARDDDSGATDTQYF.

This clone was detected ten times or more. The observed sequence ends 3 residues before the CDR3 terminus, with the missing tail filled in from the germline J gene. V usage is TRBV19 and J usage is TRBJ1-5; TRBD1 is a possible D gene (6 bases). CDR3 size: 15 residues. Trimming cost V 4 bases and J 4 bases, with 14 bases left between them. The germline V gene has CDR1 LNHDA and CDR2 SQIVND (reference sequence). The DNA read from the CDR3 is TGTGCCAGTAGTAGGGACGGGACAAATAATCAGCCC. Its translation is CASSRDGTNNQP. The entire CDR3 is CASSRDGTNNQPQHF.

This clone was seen a few times. Read coverage stops 3 residues before the CDR3 terminus; the germline J gene supplies the remainder. This chain uses TRBV5-1 with TRBJ1-2; TRBD1 agrees at 8 bases. The CDR3 runs to 13 residues. CDR1 is SGHRS and CDR2 is YFSETQ in the germline V gene. This CDR3 is CASSDPGQEIYTF. The sequenced CDR3 bases are TGCGCCAGCAGCGACCCGGGACAGGAAATC. The full variable domain, completed using reference TRBV5-1 and TRBJ1-2, is KAGVTQTPRYLIKTRGQQVTLSCSPISGHRSVSWYQQTPGQGLQFLFEYFSETQRNKGNFPGRFSGRQFSNSRSEMNVSTLELGDSALYLCASSDPGQEIYTFGSGTRLTVV.

The table lists this clone with many counts. Read coverage stops 3 residues before the CDR3 terminus; the germline J gene supplies the remainder. The chain carries TRBV6-4 and TRBJ2-1; TRBD2 aligns across 10 bases. Germline V gene data show CDR1 as MRHNA and CDR2 as SNTAGT. V lost 3 bases, J lost 8 bases, and 7 bases stayed unmatched. The CDR3 is 15 residues long. CDR3 sequence reads: CASSDLAGEGHEQFF. The part of the CDR3 DNA that was read is TGTGCCAGCAGTGATCTAGCGGGAGAGGGCCATGAG.

This clone was seen at least ten times. The covered CDR3 bases are TGTGCCAGCAGTCTAGCGGGGGGGAGCTCCTACGAG. As protein: CASSLAGGSSYE. The full CDR3 protein reads CASSLAGGSSYEQYF. This rearrangement joins TRBV7-8 to TRBJ2-7, with 12 bases that match TRBD2. Read data end 3 residues before the CDR3 end; the end is taken from the germline J gene. Germline assignment: CDR1 SGHVS and CDR2 FQNEAQ. There are 15 residues in the CDR3. J lost 0 bases, V lost 6 bases, and 3 bases had no gene match.

This clone was counted many times. The read terminates 3 residues before the CDR3 end, so the remaining end is supplied by the germline J gene. The chain is built from TRBV7-8 and TRBJ2-1; 8 bases fit TRBD2. V shed 5 bases and J 2 bases; nucleotides not matched to a gene: 11. CDR1 is SGHVS, CDR2 FQNEAQ, per germline. CDR3 length: 17 residues. The CDR3 protein is CASSREGPGLAYNEQFF. The sequenced CDR3 bases are TGTGCCAGCAGCCGAGAGGGTCCGGGACTAGCCTACAATGAG.

This clone occurred many times. Read sequence stops 3 residues before the CDR3 end, and the germline J gene provides the missing end. V and J are TRBV7-9 and TRBJ2-5, with D tentatively TRBD2 (6 bases). V lost 0 bases and J lost 4, with 9 bases in between. The germline gives CDR1 SEHNR, CDR2 FQNEAQ (reference sequence). The CDR3 is made up of 14 amino acids. The CDR3 DNA, read in part, is TGTGCCAGCAGCTTAGCACTAGCCCGAGAGACC. This encodes CASSLALARET. The whole CDR3 sequence reads CASSLALARETQYF.

This clone was counted many times. The CDR3 goes on 3 residues after the read ends, and that part is filled in from the germline J gene. This chain uses TRBV13 with TRBJ2-7; no reliable D call. Trimming removed 5 bases at V and 4 bases at J, with 12 bases between. From germline, CDR1 is PRHDT and CDR2 FYEKMQ (reference sequence). This CDR3 contains 13 residues. The part of the CDR3 DNA that was read is TGTGCCAGCAGCCCTCGAGACAAATACGAG. This encodes CASSPRDKYE. The whole CDR3 sequence is CASSPRDKYEQYF.

Ten or more counts support this clone. The observed sequence ends 3 residues before the CDR3 terminus, with the missing tail filled in from the germline J gene. The chain employs TRBV7-3 and TRBJ2-1, with 11 bases lining up with TRBD2. CDR1 and CDR2 from the germline V gene are SGHTA and FQGTGA. This CDR3 has 15 amino acids. Losses at the gene ends were 4 bases for V and 3 bases for J; bases not matched to a gene: 2. CDR3 in amino acids: CASSSTSGVYNEQFF. The part of the CDR3 DNA that was read is TGTGCCAGCAGCTCGACTAGCGGGGTCTACAATGAG.

Ten or more counts support this clone. Other DNA sequences from this sample encode an identical CDR3 as well. Incomplete CDR3 DNA: TGTGCCAGCAGTGAAGGGAGACAGTTGGGGGGGACC. Protein product: CASSEGRQLGGT. The entire CDR3 protein is CASSEGRQLGGTQYF. The V gene is TRBV2, the J gene TRBJ2-5; the D gene is possibly TRBD2 (6 bases). The read stops 3 residues short of the end of the CDR3; the missing end is completed from the germline J gene. V was trimmed by 1 base and J by 7 bases, leaving 16 bases between them. The germline V gene has CDR1 SNHLY and CDR2 FYNNEI. This CDR3 contains 15 residues.

This clone was observed many times. The read ends 3 residues early relative to the CDR3; the germline J gene fills the gap. The rearrangement links TRBV19 to TRBJ1-5, with D perhaps matching TRBD1 (6 bases). From germline, CDR1 is LNHDA and CDR2 SQIVND (reference sequence). The length of the CDR3 is 14 residues. The germline V and J ends were trimmed by 6 bases and 3 bases, with 12 bases remaining between them. The CDR3 is CASSLDRINQPQHF. CDR3 DNA, as far as it was read: TGTGCCAGTAGCCTCGACAGGATCAATCAGCCC.

Ten or more counts support this clone. The read ends 3 residues early relative to the CDR3; the germline J gene fills the gap. The chain combines TRBV7-2 with TRBJ1-1; a possible D gene is TRBD1 (5 bases). Trimming cost V 4 bases and J 1 base, with 13 bases left between them. Germline values: CDR1 SGHTA, CDR2 FQGNSA. The CDR3 spans 15 residues. CDR3 sequence reads: CASSSQGGGNTEAFF. The part of the CDR3 DNA that was read is TGTGCCAGCAGCTCCCAGGGAGGCGGGAACACTGAA.

This clone was seen ten or more times. Sequencing ends 3 residues short of the CDR3 end; the germline J gene provides the rest. The rearrangement uses TRBV11-3 and TRBJ2-1; the match to TRBD1 covers 9 bases. CDR1 is SGHNT and CDR2 is YENEEA in the germline V gene. With 1 base clipped from V and 7 bases from J, the junction kept 5 bases outside the gene matches. The CDR3 loop spans 15 amino acids. The CDR3 loop reads CASSLGTGESNEQFF. Incomplete CDR3 DNA: TGTGCCAGCAGCTTAGGGACAGGGGAGTCAAATGAG.

This clone was seen repeatedly, ten times or more. The CDR3 end is not reached by the read, which stops 3 residues before it; the germline J gene fills it in. The genes are TRBV20-1 and TRBJ2-7, with 8 bases lining up with TRBD1. The trim removed 1 base at V and 5 bases at J, leaving 10 bases unmatched. The V gene's germline CDR1 is DFQATT and CDR2 SNEGSKA (reference sequence). The CDR3 consists of 15 residues. The chain's CDR3 is CSARAGTGLLHEQYF. The CDR3 bases that were read are TGCAGTGCTAGAGCTGGGACAGGACTCCTCCACGAG.

This clone was seen ten or more times. The CDR3 end falls 3 residues outside the read, so it is completed with the germline J gene. The chain joins TRBV4-2 to TRBJ1-2; D is unresolved. The CDR3 covers 15 residues. V was cut by 0 bases and J by 0 bases, with 8 bases left in between. Germline V gene data show CDR1 as LGHNA and CDR2 as YNFKEQ. The CDR3 protein is CASSQDSFSNYGYTF. The sequenced CDR3 bases are TGTGCCAGCAGCCAAGACAGTTTTTCTAACTATGGC.

Many counts were recorded for this clone. With the read ending 3 residues before the CDR3 end, the germline J gene is used to fill in that end. The V and J genes are TRBV5-1 and TRBJ2-5, with 9 positions matching TRBD2. Unmatched junction bases numbered 5, after V lost 4 bases and J lost 1 base. Germline CDR1 reads SGHRS; CDR2 reads YFSETQ. The CDR3 runs 15 residues. The CDR3 is CASSALAGGQETQYF. CDR3 DNA (partial): TGCGCCAGCAGCGCACTAGCGGGCGGCCAAGAGACC.

This clone appeared many times. The sequence runs out 3 residues before the end of the CDR3; the remainder is reconstructed from the germline J gene. This chain connects TRBV7-2 to TRBJ1-3; D gene unclear. The germline CDR1 and CDR2 sequences are SGHTA and FQGNSA. This CDR3 is built from 12 residues. The V end was cut by 3 bases, the J end by 4 bases, with 4 bases between. The chain's CDR3 is CASSFQGNTIYF. The sequenced part of the CDR3 DNA is TGTGCCAGCAGCTTCCAAGGAAACACC.

This clone was recorded many times. The read ends 3 residues early relative to the CDR3; the germline J gene fills the gap. This chain connects TRBV6-1 to TRBJ1-5, with TRBD1 matching over 8 bases. V lost 2 bases to trimming and J lost 5 bases; unmatched junction nucleotides: 5. The CDR3 loop spans 15 amino acids. The germline CDR1 and CDR2 sequences are MNHNS and SASEGT. The CDR3 reads CASSETRRGHQPQHF. The DNA read from the CDR3 is TGTGCCAGCAGTGAAACGCGCAGGGGGCATCAGCCC.

In its sample, this clone was seen many times. The read ends 3 residues shy of where the CDR3 ends; the end is completed using the germline J gene. The chain carries TRBV12-3 or TRBV12-4 and TRBJ1-2; 8 bases are a match to TRBD1. Trimming took 4 bases from V and 4 from J; bases not matched to a gene: 5. CDR3 length: 14 amino acids. Incomplete CDR3 DNA: TGTGCCAGCAGTTCCGGACAGGGAGGCTATGGC. The encoded protein is CASSSGQGGYG. The complete CDR3 sequence is CASSSGQGGYGYTF.